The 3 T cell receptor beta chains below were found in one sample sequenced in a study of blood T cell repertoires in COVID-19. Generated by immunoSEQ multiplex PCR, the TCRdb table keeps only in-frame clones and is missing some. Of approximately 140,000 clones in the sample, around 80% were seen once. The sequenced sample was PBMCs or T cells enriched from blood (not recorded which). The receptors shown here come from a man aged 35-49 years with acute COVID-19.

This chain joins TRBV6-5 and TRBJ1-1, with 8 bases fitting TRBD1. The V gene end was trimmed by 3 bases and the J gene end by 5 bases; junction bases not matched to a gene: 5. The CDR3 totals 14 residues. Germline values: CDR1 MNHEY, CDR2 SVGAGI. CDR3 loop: CASSYRQGITEAFF. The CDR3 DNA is TGTGCCAGCAGTTATAGACAGGGGATAACTGAAGCTTTCTTT.

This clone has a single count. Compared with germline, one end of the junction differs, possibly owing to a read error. The CDR3 sequence is CASSGWGQGHF. CDR3 coding DNA: TGCGCCAGCAGTGGCTGGGGACAGGGACACTTC. This rearrangement joins TRBV10-2 to TRBJ2-7; TRBD1 aligns across 9 bases. In germline, CDR1 is WSHSY, CDR2 SAAADI. The CDR3 runs 11 residues.

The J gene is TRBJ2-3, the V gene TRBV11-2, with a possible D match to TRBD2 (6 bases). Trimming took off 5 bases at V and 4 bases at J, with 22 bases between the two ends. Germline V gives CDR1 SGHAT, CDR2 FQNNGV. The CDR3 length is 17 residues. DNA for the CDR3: TGTGCCAGCAGCCCCCCAAGGACTACCCTCAGTCCAGATACGCAGTATTTT. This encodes CASSPPRTTLSPDTQYF.